Detailed here is one T cell receptor (beta chain). Each of the donors was a healthy adult who was HIV-negative and had not had a recent acute infection or vaccination. This record belongs to a study of shared clonotypes between healthy human individuals. As for the study in general: Each donor's CD4 naive and CD4 memory cells filled three plates apiece, CD8 naive two, and CD8 memory one.

Every immunoSEQ plate was one replicate of a subset's evenly spread DNA. In the authors' workflow: Because ImmunoSEQ provided only junction sequences with no quality scores, the filtering differed. The repertoire was sequenced with immunoSEQ multiplex PCR; TCRdb's copy has only in-frame clones and lacks some. That table is the source of V, J and clone size, and D and trimming were worked out from the DNA. Altogether roughly 2.4 million clones are present, 90% to 96% being singletons, with the ten largest covering about 0.13%. This receptor was obtained from a young man in good health. The material sequenced was naive CD4+ T cells sorted from blood. Subset described: CD45RA+ positively selected.

The CDR3 bases are TGTGCCGGAGGACAGGGGCCCACCTACGAGCAGTACTTC. As protein: CAGGQGPTYEQYF. This chain joins TRBV6-5 and TRBJ2-7; 9 bases agree with TRBD1. Germline-derived CDR1 and CDR2 are MNHEY and SVGAGI. This CDR3 comprises 13 residues. V trimming: 11 bases; J trimming: 2 bases; junction bases outside the gene matches: 7.